Listed below are T cell receptor beta chains from one sample, sequenced in a study of blood T cell repertoires in COVID-19. Using immunoSEQ multiplex PCR, the repertoire was profiled, and TCRdb retains in-frame clones only, with some absent. The sample carries roughly 390,000 clones, 85% recorded once. Sequencing input: peripheral blood. Every receptor here comes from a woman between 18 and 29 years old with acute or convalescent COVID-19. Both conserved end residues are part of each CDR3. Each record gives: D gene, V gene, clone size, J gene, CDR3 DNA, CDR3 protein. A D gene is named only where the DNA matches it firmly. Clone size is shown for a subset of rows, as once, few, many or a class of expanded clone.

.,TRBV11-2,.,TRBJ1-2,TGTGCCAGCAGCTTAGGTCCCGGGGGTAACTATGGCTACACCTTC,CASSLGPGGNYGYTF
TRBD2,TRBV7-9,.,TRBJ2-3,TGTGCCAGCAGCTTCATAGCGGGAGGGTCCGACACAGATACGCAGTATTTT,CASSFIAGGSDTDTQYF
TRBD1,TRBV9,.,TRBJ1-4,TGTGCCAGCAGCGTAGCAGGGGGCTATGAAAAACTGTTTTTT,CASSVAGGYEKLFF
TRBD1,TRBV2,.,TRBJ2-1,TGTGCCAGCAAGGCGACAGGGGACAATGAGCAGTTCTTC,CASKATGDNEQFF
TRBD1,TRBV18,.,TRBJ2-2,TGTGCCAGCTCACCAACAGGGGCATTTCTTGGCACCGGGGAGCTGTTTTTT,CASSPTGAFLGTGELFF
.,TRBV4-1,.,TRBJ1-1,TGCGCCAGCAGCCAAGATGCGGGGAACACTGAAGCTTTCTTT,CASSQDAGNTEAFF
TRBD2,TRBV4-2,few,TRBJ2-1,TGTGCCAGCAGCCAAGATTGGAAGGGCGGGAGGGCCTCGGATGAGCAGTTCTTC,CASSQDWKGGRASDEQFF
.,TRBV5-6,.,TRBJ1-2,TGTGCCAGCAGCTTGGGTCTTAGGGGCCCTAACTATGGCTACACCTTC,CASSLGLRGPNYGYTF
.,TRBV28,.,TRBJ1-6,TGTGCCAGCACACCTGACAGACACCCTAATTCACCCCTCCACTTT,CASTPDRHPNSPLHF
.,TRBV6-5,.,TRBJ2-2,.,CASSSSTGVPGELFF
.,TRBV5-6,.,TRBJ1-2,TGTGCCAGCAGCCCCCCAACGACCGACAGCCTAGACTATGGCTACACCTTC,CASSPPTTDSLDYGYTF
TRBD1,TRBV5-6,.,TRBJ2-2,TGTGCCAGCAGCGACGCCCCGACAGGGGTTCACACCGGGGAGCTGTTTTTT,CASSDAPTGVHTGELFF
.,TRBV4-1,.,TRBJ2-1,TGCGCCAGCAGCCAAGTTACTGGGACTGGGGTGGGGGATGAGCAGTTCTTC,CASSQVTGTGVGDEQFF
.,TRBV3-1/TRBV3-2,.,TRBJ2-7,TGTGCCAGCAGCCAAGTGTTAACACCTCTTCCCTACGAGCAGTACTTC,CASSQVLTPLPYEQYF
TRBD1,TRBV5-1,.,TRBJ2-7,TGCGCCAGCAGCTTGACGGCAGGGGGCGCCGAGCAGTACTTC,CASSLTAGGAEQYF